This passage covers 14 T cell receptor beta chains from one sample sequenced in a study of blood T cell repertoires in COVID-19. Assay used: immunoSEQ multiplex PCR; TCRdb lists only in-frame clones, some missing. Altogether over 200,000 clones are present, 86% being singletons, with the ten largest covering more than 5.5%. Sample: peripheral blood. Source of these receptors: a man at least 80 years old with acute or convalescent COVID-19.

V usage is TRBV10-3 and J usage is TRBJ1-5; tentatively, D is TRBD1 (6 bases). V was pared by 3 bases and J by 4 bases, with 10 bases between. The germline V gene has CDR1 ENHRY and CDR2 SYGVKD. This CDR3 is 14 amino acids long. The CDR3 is CAISDSTGNQPQHF. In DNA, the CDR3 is TGTGCCATCAGTGACTCAACAGGGAATCAGCCCCAGCATTTT.

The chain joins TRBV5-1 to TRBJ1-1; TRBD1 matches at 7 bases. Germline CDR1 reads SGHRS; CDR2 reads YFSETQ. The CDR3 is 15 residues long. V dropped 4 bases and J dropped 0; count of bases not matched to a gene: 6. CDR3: CASSRETGMNTEAFF. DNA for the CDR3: TGCGCCAGCAGCCGGGAGACAGGGATGAACACTGAAGCTTTCTTT.

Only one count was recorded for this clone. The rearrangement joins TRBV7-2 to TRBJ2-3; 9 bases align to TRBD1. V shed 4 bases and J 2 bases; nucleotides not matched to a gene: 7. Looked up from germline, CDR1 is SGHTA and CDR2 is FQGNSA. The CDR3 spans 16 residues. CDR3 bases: TGTGCCAGCAGCTCACAGGGGGCCGTTAACACAGATACGCAGTATTTT. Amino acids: CASSSQGAVNTDTQYF.

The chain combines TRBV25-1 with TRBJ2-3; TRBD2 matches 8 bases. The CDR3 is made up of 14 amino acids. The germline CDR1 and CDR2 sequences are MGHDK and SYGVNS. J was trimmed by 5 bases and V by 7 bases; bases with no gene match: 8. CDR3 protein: CASTTGLGGDTQYF. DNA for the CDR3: TGTGCCAGCACCACGGGACTAGGAGGAGATACGCAGTATTTT. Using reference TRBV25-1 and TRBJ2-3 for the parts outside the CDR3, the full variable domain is EADIYQTPRYLVIGTGKKITLECSQTMGHDKMYWYQQDPGMELHLIHYSYGVNSTEKGDLSSESTVSRIRTEHFPLTLESARPSHTSQYLCASTTGLGGDTQYFGPGTRLTVL.

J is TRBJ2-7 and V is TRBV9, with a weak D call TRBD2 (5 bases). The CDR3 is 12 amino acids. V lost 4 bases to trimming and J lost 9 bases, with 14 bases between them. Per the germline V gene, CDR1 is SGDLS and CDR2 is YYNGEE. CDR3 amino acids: CASSPRGSVQYF. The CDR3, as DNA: TGTGCCAGCAGCCCCCGGGGTTCGGTGCAGTACTTC.

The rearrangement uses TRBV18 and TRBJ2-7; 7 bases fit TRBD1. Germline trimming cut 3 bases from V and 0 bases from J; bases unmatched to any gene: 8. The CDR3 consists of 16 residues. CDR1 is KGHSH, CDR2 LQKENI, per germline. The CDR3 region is CASSPKTRQGSYEQYF. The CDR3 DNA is TGTGCCAGCTCACCGAAAACGCGACAGGGCTCCTACGAGCAGTACTTC.

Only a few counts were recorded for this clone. The CDR3 DNA reads as TGTGCCAGCTCACTCCGGGACAGGGGCTACGAGCAGTACGTC. This gives the protein CASSLRDRGYEQYV. The V call is TRBV18, the J call TRBJ2-7; TRBD1 matches at 10 bases. Trimming removed 4 bases from V and 3 bases from J; junction bases left unmatched: 3. Germline CDR1 KGHSH, CDR2 LQKENI. The CDR3 spans 14 residues.

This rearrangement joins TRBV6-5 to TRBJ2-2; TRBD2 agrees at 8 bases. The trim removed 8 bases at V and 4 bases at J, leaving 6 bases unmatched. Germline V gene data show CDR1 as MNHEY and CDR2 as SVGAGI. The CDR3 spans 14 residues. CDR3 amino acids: CASLGTSGTGELFF. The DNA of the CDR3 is TGTGCCAGCCTGGGAACTAGCGGCACCGGGGAGCTGTTTTTT.

The CDR3 DNA reads TGTGCCAGCAGCGTCCAACCTAGCGGGAGCAATGAGCAGTTCTTC. Its translation is CASSVQPSGSNEQFF. The J gene is TRBJ2-1, the V gene TRBV9, with 10 bases that match TRBD2. Looked up from germline, CDR1 is SGDLS and CDR2 is YYNGEE. The CDR3 has 15 amino acids. Trimming cost V 2 bases and J 6 bases; bases outside gene matches: 5.

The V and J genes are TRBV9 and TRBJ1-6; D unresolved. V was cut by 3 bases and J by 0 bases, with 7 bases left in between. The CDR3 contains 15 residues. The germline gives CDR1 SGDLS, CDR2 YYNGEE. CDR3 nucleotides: TGTGCCAGCAGCGAGAGGTCCTCCTATAATTCACCCCTCCACTTT. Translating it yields CASSERSSYNSPLHF. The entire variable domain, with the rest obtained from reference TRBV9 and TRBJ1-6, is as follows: DSGVTQTPKHLITATGQRVTLRCSPRSGDLSVYWYQQSLDQGLQFLIQYYNGEERAKGNILERFSAQQFPDLHSELNLSSLELGDSALYFCASSERSSYNSPLHFGNGTRLTVT.

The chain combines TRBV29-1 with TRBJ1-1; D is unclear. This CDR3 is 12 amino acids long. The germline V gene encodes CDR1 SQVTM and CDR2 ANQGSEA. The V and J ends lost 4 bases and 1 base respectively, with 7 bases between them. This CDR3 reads CSVGGWNTEAFF. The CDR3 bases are TGCAGCGTTGGAGGCTGGAACACTGAAGCTTTCTTT. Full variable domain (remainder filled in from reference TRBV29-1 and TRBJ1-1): SAVISQKPSRDICQRGTSLTIQCQVDSQVTMMFWYRQQPGQSLTLIATANQGSEATYESGFVIDKFPISRPNLTFSTLTVSNMSPEDSSIYLCSVGGWNTEAFFGQGTRLTVV.

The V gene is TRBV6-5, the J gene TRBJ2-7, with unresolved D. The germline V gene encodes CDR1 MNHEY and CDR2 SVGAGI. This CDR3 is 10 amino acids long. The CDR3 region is CACVVAEQYF. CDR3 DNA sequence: TGTGCATGCGTAGTAGCCGAGCAGTACTTC.

CDR3 in DNA: TGTGCCAGCAGCGTCGGACTCGTAGGTGAGCAGTACTTC. This encodes CASSVGLVGEQYF. The chain recombines TRBV6-5 with TRBJ2-7; TRBD2 is a possible D gene (5 bases). The germline V gene has CDR1 MNHEY and CDR2 SVGAGI. V dropped 6 bases and J dropped 7 bases, with 16 bases sitting between them. The CDR3 runs to 13 residues.

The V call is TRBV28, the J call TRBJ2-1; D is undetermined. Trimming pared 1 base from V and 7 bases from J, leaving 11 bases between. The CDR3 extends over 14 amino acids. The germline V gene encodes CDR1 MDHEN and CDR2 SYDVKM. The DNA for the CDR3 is TGTGCCAGCAGTTTATTATCCCCCGGGAATGAGCAGTTCTTC. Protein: CASSLLSPGNEQFF. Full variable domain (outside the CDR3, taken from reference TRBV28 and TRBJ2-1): DVKVTQSSRYLVKRTGEKVFLECVQDMDHENMFWYRQDPGLGLRLIYFSYDVKMKEKGDIPEGYSVSREKKERFSLILESASTNQTSMYLCASSLLSPGNEQFFGPGTRLTVL.